These 10 T cell receptor beta chains were all obtained from the same sample, sequenced in a study of T-cell memory formation after mild COVID-19. A single record per CDR3 protein comes from TCRdb applying MiXCR to the 5' RACE reads. Counted here are tens of thousands of distinct CDR3 sequences, approximately 13% occurring once; the ten biggest clones make up 30% to 35%. The material sequenced was PBMCs or a T cell subset sorted from them (not recorded which). These receptors all stem from an adult woman who had mild COVID-19 (a few samples of this study predate the infection). Cell type and time point are not known.

J is TRBJ1-1 and V is TRBV10-3; D is uncertain. The V gene's germline CDR1 is ENHRY and CDR2 SYGVKD. The V end lost 8 bases, the J end lost 1 base, and 11 bases lay between the germline ends. This CDR3 comprises 13 residues. CDR3 DNA: TGTGCCATCGCTTTTGAACCGAACACTGAAGCTTTCTTT. It specifies CAIAFEPNTEAFF.

In its sample, this clonotype was seen a few times. The chain recombines TRBV20-1 with TRBJ2-7; D unclear. This CDR3 is built from 13 residues. Germline V gene lookup returns CDR1 DFQATT and CDR2 SNEGSKA (reference sequence). V was clipped by 1 base and J by 3 bases, with 10 bases between them. The CDR3: CSARGQLDYEQYF. The DNA of the CDR3 is TGCAGTGCTAGAGGGCAGCTAGACTACGAGCAGTACTTC.

This clonotype was found a few times. J is TRBJ2-7 and V is TRBV4-3, with D hard to call. There are 15 residues in the CDR3. Per germline, CDR1 LGHNA and CDR2 YSLEER. Trimming pared 0 bases from V and 0 bases from J, leaving 9 bases between. The CDR3: CASSQEPRVSYEQYF. DNA for the CDR3: TGCGCCAGCAGCCAAGAGCCTAGAGTCTCCTACGAGCAGTACTTC.

This clonotype was seen more than once but under ten times. The J gene is TRBJ2-1, the V gene TRBV19; D unclear. The CDR3 is made up of 13 amino acids. The V end was cut by 1 base, the J end by 7 bases, with 8 bases between. Germline V CDR1 and CDR2: LNHDA, SQIVND (reference sequence). The DNA of the CDR3 is TGTGCCAGTAGTATAGCTGTTCAAAATGAGCAGTTCTTC. It encodes CASSIAVQNEQFF.

This chain links TRBV5-1 with TRBJ1-1; no reliable D call. The CDR3 covers 18 residues. CDR1 and CDR2 (germline): SGHRS, YFSETQ. V was trimmed by 2 bases and J by 7 bases, leaving 27 bases between them. CDR3 loop: CASSLDPLSVVQPDEAFF. CDR3 sequence (DNA): TGCGCCAGCAGCTTAGACCCCTTGTCGGTCGTCCAGCCAGATGAAGCTTTCTTT.

Only a few counts were recorded for this clonotype. J is TRBJ2-3 and V is TRBV12-3 or TRBV12-4; maybe TRBD2 (5 bases). The CDR3 totals 17 residues. The V gene lost 6 bases and the J gene lost 0 bases, with 19 bases spanning the gap. The CDR3 DNA follows: TGTGCCAGCAGGCAGCTCCACGCGGGTACTAGCACAGATACGCAGTATTTT. Encoded protein: CASRQLHAGTSTDTQYF.

The rearrangement uses TRBV11-2 and TRBJ2-1; 9 bases align to TRBD2. Germline-derived CDR1 and CDR2 are SGHAT and FQNNGV. The CDR3 is made up of 15 amino acids. With V trimmed by 5 bases and J by 3 bases, 5 bases remained unmatched. As DNA, the CDR3 is TGTGCCAGCAGCGCCCTAGCGGGGTACTACAATGAGCAGTTCTTC. Protein product: CASSALAGYYNEQFF.

The chain recombines TRBV12-5 with TRBJ2-5, with TRBD2 identical over 13 bases. The CDR3 is 16 residues long. J was trimmed by 0 bases and V by 5 bases; bases with no gene match: 3. The V gene's germline CDR1 is LGHNT and CDR2 FRNRAP. CDR3 DNA: TGTGCTAGTGGTCCGGGACTAGCGGGGTACCAAGAGACCCAGTACTTC. Amino acids: CASGPGLAGYQETQYF.

The chain uses TRBV4-1 and TRBJ2-7, with 11 bases that match TRBD1. Germline V gene lookup returns CDR1 MGHRA and CDR2 YSYEKL. The V gene end was trimmed by 4 bases and the J gene end by 4 bases; junction bases not matched to a gene: 6. This CDR3 region has 15 residues. In DNA, the CDR3 is TGCGCCAGCAGCCCCCCGGGGACAGGGGGTTACGAGCAGTACTTC. Protein: CASSPPGTGGYEQYF.

This clonotype was seen ten or more times. The chain couples TRBV15 to TRBJ2-6; TRBD2 matches 10 bases. The CDR3 extends over 16 amino acids. Trimming at V came to 8 bases and at J to 1 base, leaving 5 bases not matched to a gene. CDR1 and CDR2 from the germline V gene are LNHNV and YYDKDF (reference sequence). CDR3 DNA: TGTGCCACCTCCAGCGGGGGGGCATCTGGGGCCAACGTCCTGACTTTC. Amino acid sequence: CATSSGGASGANVLTF.